The sequence of this TCR beta chain was determined in a study of cytomegalovirus exposure and HLA in healthy donors. Study-wide results and caveats: Later, an analysis showed that TCR beta chains associated with HLA were more clonally expanded than others that were equally common. There were 164 TCR beta chains listed as cytomegalovirus-associated.

In its sample, this clone was seen once. What it recognizes is unknown. Vbeta (60) and Jbeta (13) primers were used in the PCR. Per the authors' pipeline: About 11 million of the 60 million to 80 million unique TCR beta chains counted in a later analysis were shared. Some clones are missing from TCRdb's copy, which holds only in-frame ones; the method was immunoSEQ multiplex PCR. V and J calls and clone size are those listed in that table; D and trimming were worked out from the DNA. The sample records 100,000 to 150,000 clones, 70% to 85% being singletons. The clonotype comes from a boy aged 2 to 10 in good health and CMV-seronegative. The sequencing sample was made of PBMCs.

The CDR3 DNA reads as TGTGCCAGCAGCCCTGCGAACACCGGGGAGCTGTTTTTT. This translates into CASSPANTGELFF. The chain carries TRBV13 and TRBJ2-2; D gene ambiguous. Germline loops: CDR1 PRHDT, CDR2 FYEKMQ (reference sequence). Trimming took 5 bases from V and 0 from J, leaving 4 bases between them. The CDR3 sequence is 13 residues long.